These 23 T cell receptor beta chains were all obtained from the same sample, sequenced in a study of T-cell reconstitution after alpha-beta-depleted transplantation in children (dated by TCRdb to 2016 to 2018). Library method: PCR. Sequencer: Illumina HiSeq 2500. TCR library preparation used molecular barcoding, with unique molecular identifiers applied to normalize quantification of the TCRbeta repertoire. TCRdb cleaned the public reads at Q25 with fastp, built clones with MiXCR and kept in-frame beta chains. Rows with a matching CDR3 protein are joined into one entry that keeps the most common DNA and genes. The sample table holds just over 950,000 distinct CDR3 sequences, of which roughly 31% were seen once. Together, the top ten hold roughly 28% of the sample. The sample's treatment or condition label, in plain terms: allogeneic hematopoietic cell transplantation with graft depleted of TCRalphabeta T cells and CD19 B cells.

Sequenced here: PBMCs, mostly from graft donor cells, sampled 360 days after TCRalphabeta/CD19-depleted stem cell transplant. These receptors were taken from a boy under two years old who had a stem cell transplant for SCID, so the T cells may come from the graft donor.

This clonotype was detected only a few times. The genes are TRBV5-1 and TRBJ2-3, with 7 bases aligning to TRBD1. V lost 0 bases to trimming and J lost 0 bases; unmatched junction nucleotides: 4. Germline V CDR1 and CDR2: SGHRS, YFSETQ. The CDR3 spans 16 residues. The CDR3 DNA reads TGCGCCAGCAGCTTGGCTCCGGGACAGAGCACAGATACGCAGTATTTT. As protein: CASSLAPGQSTDTQYF.

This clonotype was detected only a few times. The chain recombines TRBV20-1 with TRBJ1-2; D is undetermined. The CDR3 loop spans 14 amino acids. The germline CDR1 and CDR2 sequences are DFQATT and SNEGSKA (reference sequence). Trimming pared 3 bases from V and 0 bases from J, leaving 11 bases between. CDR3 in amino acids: CSASRPPSNYGYTF. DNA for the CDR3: TGCAGTGCTAGTCGGCCTCCTTCTAACTATGGCTACACCTTC.

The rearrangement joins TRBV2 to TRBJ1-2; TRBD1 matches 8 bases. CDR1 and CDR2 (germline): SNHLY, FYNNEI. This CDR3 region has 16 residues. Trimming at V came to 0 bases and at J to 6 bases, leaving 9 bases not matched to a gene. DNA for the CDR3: TGTGCCAGCAGTGAAGCGCTTTGGGGACAGGTCCATGGCTACACCTTC. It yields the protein CASSEALWGQVHGYTF. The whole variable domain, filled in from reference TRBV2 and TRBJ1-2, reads EPEVTQTPSHQVTQMGQEVILRCVPISNHLYFYWYRQILGQKVEFLVSFYNNEISEKSEIFDDQFSVERPDGSNFTLKIRSTKLEDSAMYFCASSEALWGQVHGYTFGSGTRLTVV.

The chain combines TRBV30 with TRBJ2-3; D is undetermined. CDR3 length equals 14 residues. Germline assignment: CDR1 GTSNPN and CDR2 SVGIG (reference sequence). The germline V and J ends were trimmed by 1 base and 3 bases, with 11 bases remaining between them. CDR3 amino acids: CAWSADRLTDTQYF. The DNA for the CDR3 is TGTGCCTGGAGTGCGGACCGGCTAACAGATACGCAGTATTTT. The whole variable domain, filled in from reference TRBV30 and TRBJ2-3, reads SQTIHQWPATLVQPVGSPLSLECTVEGTSNPNLYWYRQAAGRGLQLLFYSVGIGQISSEVPQNLSASRPQDRQFILSSKKLLLSDSGFYLCAWSADRLTDTQYFGPGTRLTVL.

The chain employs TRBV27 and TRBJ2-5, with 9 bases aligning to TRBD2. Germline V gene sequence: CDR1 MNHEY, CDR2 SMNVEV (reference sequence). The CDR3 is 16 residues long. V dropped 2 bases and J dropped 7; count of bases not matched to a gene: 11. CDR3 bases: TGTGCCAGCAGTTTAGTGGGCGGGGGGGTCCTGGGGACCCAGTACTTC. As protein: CASSLVGGGVLGTQYF.

CDR3 bases: TGTGCCAGCAGTTTCTACCGGGGACGCGCCGGGGAGCTGTTTTTT. Its translation is CASSFYRGRAGELFF. J is TRBJ2-2 and V is TRBV28; D may correspond to TRBD1 or TRBD2 (5 bases each). The V end was cut by 3 bases, the J end by 6 bases, with 14 bases between. CDR1 MDHEN and CDR2 SYDVKM come from the germline V gene. The CDR3 is 15 residues long.

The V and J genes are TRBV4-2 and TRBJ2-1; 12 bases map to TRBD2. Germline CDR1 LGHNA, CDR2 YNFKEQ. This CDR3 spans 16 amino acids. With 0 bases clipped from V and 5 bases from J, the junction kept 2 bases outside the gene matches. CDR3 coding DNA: TGTGCCAGCAGCCAAGATCTAGCGGGGGGGAACAATGAGCAGTTCTTC. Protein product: CASSQDLAGGNNEQFF.

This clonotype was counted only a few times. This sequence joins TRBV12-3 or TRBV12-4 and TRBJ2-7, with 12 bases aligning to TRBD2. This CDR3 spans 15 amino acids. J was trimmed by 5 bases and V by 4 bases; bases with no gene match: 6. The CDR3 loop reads CASSSPTSGGHEQYF. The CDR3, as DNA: TGTGCCAGCAGTTCCCCGACTAGCGGGGGCCACGAGCAGTACTTC.

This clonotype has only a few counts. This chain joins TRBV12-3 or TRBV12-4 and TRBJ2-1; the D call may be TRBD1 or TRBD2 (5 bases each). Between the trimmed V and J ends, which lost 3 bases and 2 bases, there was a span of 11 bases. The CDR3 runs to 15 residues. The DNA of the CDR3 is TGTGCCAGCAGTTTTAGGTCGGGACCCTACAATGAGCAGTTCTTC. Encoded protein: CASSFRSGPYNEQFF.

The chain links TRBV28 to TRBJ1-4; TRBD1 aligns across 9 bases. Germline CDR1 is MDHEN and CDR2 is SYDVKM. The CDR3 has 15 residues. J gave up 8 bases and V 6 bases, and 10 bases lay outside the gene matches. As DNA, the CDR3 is TGTGCCAGCAGCACTACAGGGGGCGGAGAGGAAAAACTGTTTTTT. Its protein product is CASSTTGGGEEKLFF.

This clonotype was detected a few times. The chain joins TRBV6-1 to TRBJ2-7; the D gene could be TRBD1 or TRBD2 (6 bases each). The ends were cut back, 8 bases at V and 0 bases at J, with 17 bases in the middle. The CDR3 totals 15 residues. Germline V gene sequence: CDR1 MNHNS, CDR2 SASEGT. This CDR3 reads CASGGGLLPSYEQYF. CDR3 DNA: TGTGCCAGCGGAGGGGGACTCCTACCCTCCTACGAGCAGTACTTC.

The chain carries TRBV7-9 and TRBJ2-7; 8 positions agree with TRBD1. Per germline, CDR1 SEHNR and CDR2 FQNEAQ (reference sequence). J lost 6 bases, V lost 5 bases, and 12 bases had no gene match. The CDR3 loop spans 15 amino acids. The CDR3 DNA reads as TGTGCCAGCAGCGTGGGCTGGGGACAGGACATCGAGCAGTACTTC. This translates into CASSVGWGQDIEQYF.

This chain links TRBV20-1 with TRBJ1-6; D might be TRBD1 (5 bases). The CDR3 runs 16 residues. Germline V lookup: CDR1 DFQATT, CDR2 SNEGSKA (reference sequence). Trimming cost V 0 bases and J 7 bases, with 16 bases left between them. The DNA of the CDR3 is TGCAGTGCTAGAGATAGTAGCCAGGGCTACAATTCACCCCTCCACTTT. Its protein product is CSARDSSQGYNSPLHF.

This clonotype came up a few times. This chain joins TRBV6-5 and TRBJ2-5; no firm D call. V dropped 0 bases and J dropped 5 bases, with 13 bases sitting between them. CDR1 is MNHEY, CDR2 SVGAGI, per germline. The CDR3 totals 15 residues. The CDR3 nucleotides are TGTGCCAGCAGTTACTCGGCGGAACAAGGGGAGACCCAGTACTTC. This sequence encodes CASSYSAEQGETQYF.

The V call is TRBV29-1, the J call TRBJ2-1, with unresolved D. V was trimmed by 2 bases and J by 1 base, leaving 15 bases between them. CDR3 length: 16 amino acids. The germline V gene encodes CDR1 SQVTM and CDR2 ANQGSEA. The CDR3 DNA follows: TGCAGCGTTGAACTAAATAGCTGGCAGTCCTACAATGAGCAGTTCTTC. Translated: CSVELNSWQSYNEQFF.

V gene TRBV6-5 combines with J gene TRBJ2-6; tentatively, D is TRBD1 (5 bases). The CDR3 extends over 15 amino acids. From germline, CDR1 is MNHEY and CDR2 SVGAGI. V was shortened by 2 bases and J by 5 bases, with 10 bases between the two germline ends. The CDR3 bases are TGTGCCAGCAGTTACGCTCGGACACGGGCCAACGTCCTGACTTTC. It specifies CASSYARTRANVLTF.

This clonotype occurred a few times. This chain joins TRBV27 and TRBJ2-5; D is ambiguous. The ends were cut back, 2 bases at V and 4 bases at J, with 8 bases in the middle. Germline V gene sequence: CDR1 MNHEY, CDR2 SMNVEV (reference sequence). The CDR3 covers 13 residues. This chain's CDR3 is CASSLQWGETQYF. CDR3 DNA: TGTGCCAGCAGTTTACAGTGGGGAGAGACCCAGTACTTC.

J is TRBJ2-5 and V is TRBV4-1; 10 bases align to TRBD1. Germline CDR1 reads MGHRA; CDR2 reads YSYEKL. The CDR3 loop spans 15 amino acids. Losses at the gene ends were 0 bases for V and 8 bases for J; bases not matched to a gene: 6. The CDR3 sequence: CASSQDKGTGVTQYF. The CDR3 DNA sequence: TGCGCCAGCAGCCAAGATAAGGGGACAGGGGTCACCCAGTACTTC.

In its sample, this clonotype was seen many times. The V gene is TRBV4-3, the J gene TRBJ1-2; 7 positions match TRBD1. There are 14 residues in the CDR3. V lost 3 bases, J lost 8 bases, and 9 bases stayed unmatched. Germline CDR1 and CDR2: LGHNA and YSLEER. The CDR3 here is CASSQTGYVEGYTF. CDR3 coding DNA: TGCGCCAGCAGCCAGACAGGGTACGTGGAAGGCTACACCTTC.

CDR3 protein: CASSSFPWTGAGLFF. The CDR3 DNA follows: TGTGCCAGCAGTTCGTTCCCGTGGACAGGGGCGGGGCTGTTTTTT. The gene calls are TRBV12-3 or TRBV12-4 and TRBJ2-2, with 9 bases identical to TRBD1. The trim removed 4 bases at V and 13 bases at J, leaving 13 bases unmatched. The CDR3 length is 15 residues.

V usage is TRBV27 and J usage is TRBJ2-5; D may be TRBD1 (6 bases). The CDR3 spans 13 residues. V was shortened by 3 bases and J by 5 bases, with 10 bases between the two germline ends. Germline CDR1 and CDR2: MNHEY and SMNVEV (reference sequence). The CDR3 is CASSLTGWETQYF. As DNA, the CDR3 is TGTGCCAGCAGTTTGACAGGCTGGGAGACCCAGTACTTC.

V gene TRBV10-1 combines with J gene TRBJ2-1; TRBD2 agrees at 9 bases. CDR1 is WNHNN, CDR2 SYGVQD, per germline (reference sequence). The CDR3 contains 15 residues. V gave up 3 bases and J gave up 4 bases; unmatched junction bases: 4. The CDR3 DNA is TGCGCCAGCAGTGAAGGAAGCGGGAGGTACAATGAGCAGTTCTTC. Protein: CASSEGSGRYNEQFF.

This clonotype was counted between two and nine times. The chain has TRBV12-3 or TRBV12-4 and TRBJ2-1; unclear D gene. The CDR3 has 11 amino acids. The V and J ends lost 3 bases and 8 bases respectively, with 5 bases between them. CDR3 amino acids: CASSFNHEQFF. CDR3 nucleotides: TGTGCCAGCAGTTTTAACCATGAGCAGTTCTTC.